This TCR beta chain was captured in a study of blood T cell repertoires in COVID-19. Study overall: Donors in the United States, Italy and Spain gave samples during acute or convalescent COVID-19.

The CDR3 has 12 residues. V lost 4 bases to trimming and J lost 8 bases, with 11 bases between them. Germline CDR1 is MNHEY and CDR2 is SMNVEV (reference sequence). Original analysis: Estimated nucleated cell counts came from reference gene primer amplification. Using immunoSEQ multiplex PCR, the repertoire was profiled, and TCRdb retains in-frame clones only, with some absent. The V and J calls and clone size come from that table; D and trimming were worked out from the DNA. The data hold fewer than 400,000 clones, with around nine tenths observed a single time. Assignment of participants to cohorts was predicated upon participant-reported clinical history. All recovered Cohort 3 donors got two negative PCRs, got clearance, or saw symptom resolution.

The sequence was obtained from a woman under 40 who had recovered from COVID-19. The chain uses TRBV27 and TRBJ1-1; no firm D call. What was sequenced was PBMCs or T cells enriched from blood (not recorded which). CDR3 amino acids: CASSSPAGEAFF. The CDR3 DNA is TGTGCCAGCAGTTCCCCAGCGGGGGAAGCTTTCTTT.